Below, 8 T cell receptor beta chains from the same sample are listed, as sequenced in a study of T-cell memory formation after mild COVID-19. MiXCR, applied by TCRdb to the 5' RACE reads, yields one record per CDR3 protein. The sample includes approximately 340,000 distinct CDR3 sequences, roughly 15% seen only once; the top ten take about 20%. Sequencing was performed on PBMCs or a T cell subset sorted from them (not recorded which). The receptor set was obtained from a man aged 18 to 30 who had mild COVID-19 (a few samples of this study predate the infection). Cell type and time point are not known.

The chain has TRBV4-1 and TRBJ1-2; 7 nucleotides line up with TRBD1. Trimming at V came to 3 bases and at J to 5 bases, leaving 9 bases not matched to a gene. This CDR3 spans 15 amino acids. Looked up from germline, CDR1 is MGHRA and CDR2 is YSYEKL. The CDR3 DNA is TGCGCCAGCAGCCAGGGAAACAGGGGTTTATATGGCTACACCTTC. Translated: CASSQGNRGLYGYTF.

The V call is TRBV5-6, the J call TRBJ1-1; maybe TRBD1 (6 bases). The length of the CDR3 is 16 residues. Germline V lookup: CDR1 SGHDT, CDR2 YYEEEE. The germline V and J ends were trimmed by 0 bases and 0 bases, with 12 bases remaining between them. The CDR3 nucleotides are TGTGCCAGCAGCTTGGTTTGGGACATTCTGAACACTGAAGCTTTCTTT. It yields the protein CASSLVWDILNTEAFF.

This clonotype was counted only a few times. The rearrangement joins TRBV6-1 to TRBJ2-7; TRBD1 matches 12 bases. This CDR3 is 17 amino acids long. V shed 6 bases, J shed 7 bases, and the junction held 16 bases outside the gene matches. Germline loops: CDR1 MNHNS, CDR2 SASEGT. The CDR3 spells CASRLGQGAYQVREQYF. In nucleotides, the CDR3 is TGTGCCAGCAGGCTGGGACAGGGGGCGTATCAGGTTAGAGAGCAGTACTTC.

The chain combines TRBV7-2 with TRBJ2-1; 9 bases match TRBD1. This CDR3 is 17 amino acids long. The junction had 9 bases not matched to a gene; V was cut back by 0 bases and J by 6 bases. The germline CDR1 and CDR2 sequences are SGHTA and FQGNSA. The CDR3 is CASSLADGTGFVNEQFF. The CDR3 region has the DNA TGTGCCAGCAGCTTAGCGGACGGGACAGGGTTTGTCAATGAGCAGTTCTTC.

The chain is built from TRBV7-6 and TRBJ1-2, with a possible D match to TRBD1 (6 bases). The CDR3 is 14 residues long. Trimming took off 4 bases at V and 8 bases at J, with 17 bases between the two ends. The V gene's germline CDR1 is SGHVS and CDR2 FNYEAQ. The CDR3 loop reads CASSSSGGRGGYTF. The CDR3 DNA sequence: TGTGCCAGCAGCTCATCCGGGGGCAGAGGGGGCTACACCTTC.

This clonotype was seen a few times. The chain couples TRBV4-1 to TRBJ2-1, with a tentative D call TRBD2 (5 bases). Germline V gives CDR1 MGHRA, CDR2 YSYEKL. The CDR3 totals 14 residues. V was cut by 3 bases and J by 2 bases, with 8 bases left in between. CDR3 residues: CASSQGDTYNEQFF. The CDR3 nucleotides read TGCGCCAGCAGCCAGGGAGACACCTACAATGAGCAGTTCTTC.

This clonotype showed up many times. The chain's CDR3 is CASSLSPGGHNEQFF. CDR3 nucleotide sequence: TGTGCCAGCAGCTTGTCCCCGGGGGGGCATAATGAGCAGTTCTTC. The J gene is TRBJ2-1, the V gene TRBV5-6, with TRBD2 matching over 8 bases. The junction had 7 bases not matched to a gene; V was cut back by 1 base and J by 7 bases. Germline V CDR1 and CDR2: SGHDT, YYEEEE. This CDR3 is 15 amino acids long.

The genes are TRBV28 and TRBJ2-1; 11 positions match TRBD2. V shed 6 bases, J shed 10 bases, and the junction held 5 bases outside the gene matches. From germline, CDR1 is MDHEN and CDR2 SYDVKM. This CDR3 spans 13 amino acids. The CDR3 DNA reads TGTGCCAGCAGACGTAGCGGGGGGGGCGAGCAGTTCTTC. Protein product: CASRRSGGGEQFF.